Listed below are T cell receptor beta chains from one sample, sequenced in a study of PD-L1 blockade in urothelial cancer. Only in-frame clones appear in the TCRdb table, and some are missing; sequencing was by immunoSEQ multiplex PCR. The repertoire has fewer than 25,000 clones, around 81% of them found once; the top ten carry approximately 1.8%. Specimen: PBMCs, collected around atezolizumab (anti-PD-L1) treatment. The receptors were sampled from a man aged 50-59 years with urothelial cancer. Each CDR3 is given with its conserved first and last residue. Each record gives: V gene, J gene, CDR3 protein.

v_gene: TRBV9; j_gene: TRBJ2-1; CDR3aa: CASSVGPNEQFF
v_gene: TRBV19; j_gene: TRBJ2-2; CDR3aa: CASSQDRGLTGELFF
v_gene: TRBV10-3; j_gene: TRBJ2-1; CDR3aa: CAISDVSGTSSYNEQFF
v_gene: TRBV6-4; j_gene: TRBJ1-5; CDR3aa: CASSGGRGNQPQHF
v_gene: TRBV5-1; j_gene: TRBJ1-2; CDR3aa: CASSGNAGAHLAYTF
v_gene: TRBV18; j_gene: TRBJ2-7; CDR3aa: CASSPDRTQSYEQYF
v_gene: TRBV6-5; j_gene: TRBJ2-2; CDR3aa: CASSYDRDGELFF
v_gene: TRBV2; j_gene: TRBJ2-5; CDR3aa: CASSEAATSGGAGGHETQYF
v_gene: TRBV7-3; j_gene: TRBJ2-3; CDR3aa: CASSLSSLDTQYF
v_gene: TRBV6-4; j_gene: TRBJ1-5; CDR3aa: CASSAKPQAPQHF
v_gene: TRBV2; j_gene: TRBJ1-3; CDR3aa: CASSADFSSSGNTIYF
v_gene: TRBV15; j_gene: TRBJ2-5; CDR3aa: CATSSRGGSETQYF
v_gene: TRBV6-1; j_gene: TRBJ2-3; CDR3aa: CASSEYPRTSGLTDTQYF
v_gene: TRBV19; j_gene: TRBJ1-2; CDR3aa: CASSIRTGNIYGYTF
v_gene: TRBV6-5; j_gene: TRBJ2-1; CDR3aa: CASSLTSGSNNEQFF
v_gene: TRBV4-1; j_gene: TRBJ1-1; CDR3aa: CASSQAGSDSKSAFF
v_gene: TRBV18; j_gene: TRBJ2-1; CDR3aa: CASSPRGTSGANEQFF
v_gene: TRBV10-2; j_gene: TRBJ1-1; CDR3aa: CASRETGVNTEAFF
v_gene: TRBV6-5; j_gene: TRBJ1-1; CDR3aa: CASHDLQGTEAFF
v_gene: TRBV19; j_gene: TRBJ1-4; CDR3aa: CASSIRGTRNEKLFF
v_gene: TRBV7-2; j_gene: TRBJ2-3; CDR3aa: CASSLQEGDTQYF
v_gene: TRBV9; j_gene: TRBJ1-3; CDR3aa: CASSTGPSSGNTIYF
v_gene: TRBV10-3; j_gene: TRBJ1-1; CDR3aa: CAISESLGQGWSEAFF
v_gene: TRBV28; j_gene: TRBJ1-6; CDR3aa: CASNSPGQGSSSPLHF
v_gene: TRBV5-1; j_gene: TRBJ1-2; CDR3aa: CASSQEWGANYGYTF
v_gene: TRBV19; j_gene: TRBJ1-3; CDR3aa: CASHRQGISGNTIYF
v_gene: TRBV5-1; j_gene: TRBJ2-1; CDR3aa: CASSLGLDYNEQFF
v_gene: TRBV29-1; j_gene: TRBJ1-1; CDR3aa: CSVGGSGGGLMNTEAFF
v_gene: TRBV5-4; j_gene: TRBJ1-4; CDR3aa: CASSPLPDSPKLFF
v_gene: TRBV2; j_gene: TRBJ2-1; CDR3aa: CASARLRYEQFF
v_gene: TRBV18; j_gene: TRBJ1-1; CDR3aa: CASSRGRQLNTEAFF
v_gene: TRBV16; j_gene: TRBJ1-5; CDR3aa: CASSQSGGDYQPQHF
v_gene: TRBV18; j_gene: TRBJ1-5; CDR3aa: CASSRGRSNQPQHF
v_gene: TRBV15; j_gene: TRBJ2-6; CDR3aa: CATSRKGEGSGANVLTF
v_gene: TRBV5-1; j_gene: TRBJ2-6; CDR3aa: CASSSGQGVANVLTF
v_gene: TRBV7-9; j_gene: TRBJ2-1; CDR3aa: CASSPQTSSPYNEQFF
v_gene: TRBV15; j_gene: TRBJ1-2; CDR3aa: CATSGLRGNRANYGYTF
v_gene: TRBV5-1; j_gene: TRBJ2-3; CDR3aa: CASSINSDTQYF
v_gene: TRBV6-1; j_gene: TRBJ1-2; CDR3aa: CASSGYRNYGYTF
v_gene: TRBV25-1; j_gene: TRBJ1-2; CDR3aa: CASSGTTGFGGYTF
v_gene: TRBV7-7; j_gene: TRBJ2-5; CDR3aa: CASSLGLAGPSQETQYF
v_gene: TRBV6-6; j_gene: TRBJ1-1; CDR3aa: CASSYSRTRTGFGAFF
v_gene: TRBV6-1; j_gene: TRBJ2-7; CDR3aa: CASSEGGATSYEQYF